Following are 29 T cell receptor beta chains from one sample sequenced in a study of identical twins. TCRdb re-called the 5' RACE reads through MiXCR, storing one row per CDR3 protein. The table records about 570,000 distinct CDR3 sequences, more than 9% of them present only once. The same specimen was also included in a second study, on yellow fever vaccine responses in identical twins.

What was sequenced was PBMCs. The receptors here all came from a woman aged 18-35 years in good health.

This clonotype was seen just once. The rearrangement joins TRBV7-2 to TRBJ2-3; 7 bases are shared with TRBD1. J lost 7 bases, V lost 5 bases, and 12 bases had no gene match. This CDR3 is built from 15 residues. Germline V lookup: CDR1 SGHTA, CDR2 FQGNSA. CDR3 in amino acids: CASSLIGDSIYTQYF. The CDR3 coding sequence is TGTGCCAGCAGCCTAATTGGGGACAGTATCTATACGCAGTATTTT. Full variable domain (outside the CDR3, taken from reference TRBV7-2 and TRBJ2-3): GAGVSQSPSNKVTEKGKDVELRCDPISGHTALYWYRQSLGQGLEFLIYFQGNSAPDKSGLPSDRFSAERTGGSVSTLTIQRTQQEDSAVYLCASSLIGDSIYTQYFGPGTRLTVL.

This sequence joins TRBV20-1 and TRBJ1-2; D unclear. Deletions cut 3 bases from V and 2 bases from J, with 28 bases between. Germline V lookup: CDR1 DFQATT, CDR2 SNEGSKA (reference sequence). CDR3 length: 19 amino acids. The CDR3 loop is CSASTTETERTILNYGYTF. CDR3 DNA sequence: TGCAGTGCTAGTACAACAGAGACGGAACGAACTATATTGAACTATGGCTACACCTTC.

This chain connects TRBV2 to TRBJ2-5, with a weak D call TRBD2 (5 bases). This CDR3 has 12 residues. Trimming stripped 8 bases from V and 1 base from J, with 8 bases between. Germline V gene sequence: CDR1 SNHLY, CDR2 FYNNEI. CDR3: CASLAIQETQYF. The CDR3 region has the DNA TGTGCCAGCTTAGCGATCCAAGAGACCCAGTACTTC.

V and J are TRBV12-3 or TRBV12-4 and TRBJ2-7; D unresolved. The V and J ends lost 4 bases and 2 bases respectively, with 12 bases between them. CDR3 length: 14 amino acids. The CDR3 loop is CASSSSLRAYEQYF. The CDR3 coding sequence is TGTGCCAGCAGTTCTAGTCTTAGGGCCTACGAGCAGTACTTC.

The chain carries TRBV13 and TRBJ2-3, with 7 bases fitting TRBD1. J was trimmed by 4 bases and V by 5 bases; bases with no gene match: 3. CDR1 is PRHDT, CDR2 FYEKMQ, per germline (reference sequence). This CDR3 has 13 residues. Here the CDR3 reads CASSQTGSDTQYF. The CDR3 bases are TGTGCCAGCAGCCAGACAGGGTCAGATACGCAGTATTTT.

On this clonotype: A clone one base away is much larger, so this may be a read error. The chain uses TRBV6-5 and TRBJ1-1, with D possibly matching TRBD1 (6 bases). The V gene lost 8 bases and the J gene lost 5 bases, with 21 bases spanning the gap. Per the germline V gene, CDR1 is MNHEY and CDR2 is SVGAGI. The CDR3 is 15 residues long. CDR3 protein: CASGYERRGLTEAFF. The CDR3, as DNA: TGTGCCAGCGGCTACGAACGCAGGGGTCTGACTGAAGCTTTCTTT.

This clonotype has a count of ten or more. The CDR3 sequence: CSARDPRMRDTEAFF. CDR3 nucleotide sequence: TGCAGTGCTAGAGATCCTAGGATGAGGGACACTGAAGCTTTCTTT. V gene TRBV20-1 combines with J gene TRBJ1-1; D is uncertain. Per the germline V gene, CDR1 is DFQATT and CDR2 is SNEGSKA (reference sequence). CDR3 length: 15 amino acids. The V end lost 0 bases, the J end lost 3 bases, and 14 bases lay between the germline ends.

In its sample, this clonotype was seen a few times. J is TRBJ2-7 and V is TRBV5-1; a weak D match, TRBD1 (5 bases). V gave up 0 bases and J gave up 2 bases, with 15 bases separating them. Germline CDR1 reads SGHRS; CDR2 reads YFSETQ. The CDR3 totals 16 residues. CDR3 protein: CASSLVESTATYEQYF. CDR3 nucleotide sequence: TGCGCCAGCAGCTTGGTGGAGTCGACAGCTACCTACGAGCAGTACTTC.

This clonotype was seen only a few times. This chain links TRBV10-3 with TRBJ2-1; D possibly corresponds to TRBD1 (6 bases). V lost 11 bases and J lost 2, with 19 bases in between. This CDR3 spans 15 amino acids. The germline gives CDR1 ENHRY, CDR2 SYGVKD. CDR3 sequence reads: CASKTPGVPYNEQFF. DNA of the CDR3: TGTGCCTCCAAAACCCCAGGGGTCCCCTACAATGAGCAGTTCTTC.

This clonotype was seen more than once but under ten times. The chain employs TRBV4-1 and TRBJ2-1; D is possibly TRBD1 (5 bases). Germline V gene data show CDR1 as MGHRA and CDR2 as YSYEKL. This CDR3 contains 13 residues. Trimming shortened V by 2 bases and J by 8 bases, and 10 bases separated the two germline ends. The CDR3 nucleotides are TGCGCCAGCAGCCAAAATACAGGTGATGAGCAGTTCTTC. It codes for CASSQNTGDEQFF.

The rearrangement joins TRBV7-9 to TRBJ2-7; D gene unclear. Looked up from germline, CDR1 is SEHNR and CDR2 is FQNEAQ (reference sequence). There are 13 residues in the CDR3. The germline V and J ends were trimmed by 5 bases and 6 bases, with 14 bases remaining between them. This chain's CDR3 is CASSPSVPCEQYF. Here the CDR3 DNA reads TGTGCCAGCAGCCCGAGCGTGCCCTGCGAGCAGTACTTC.

This clonotype occurred many times. The V gene is TRBV5-1, the J gene TRBJ1-2; no clear D. In germline, CDR1 is SGHRS, CDR2 YFSETQ. This CDR3 is 11 amino acids long. Between the trimmed V and J ends, which lost 3 bases and 5 bases, there was a span of 5 bases. For the CDR3, the DNA is TGCGCCAGCAGCTCCTCATATGGCTACACCTTC. Its translation: CASSSSYGYTF.

The chain recombines TRBV18 with TRBJ2-7; 7 bases fit TRBD1. Germline V gene sequence: CDR1 KGHSH, CDR2 LQKENI. The CDR3 runs 16 residues. The V gene end was trimmed by 2 bases and the J gene end by 0 bases; junction bases not matched to a gene: 7. Here the CDR3 DNA reads TGTGCCAGCTCACCAGTTAGGGGACAGCCCTCCTACGAGCAGTACTTC. Its protein is CASSPVRGQPSYEQYF.

This clonotype was seen a few times. The chain recombines TRBV7-9 with TRBJ2-7; 13 bases agree with TRBD2. CDR3 length equals 16 residues. Germline-derived CDR1 and CDR2 are SEHNR and FQNEAQ (reference sequence). V shed 5 bases, J shed 4 bases, and the junction held 8 bases outside the gene matches. The CDR3 spells CASSPGLAGDVYEQYF. CDR3 nucleotide sequence: TGTGCCAGCAGCCCAGGACTAGCGGGAGACGTTTACGAGCAGTACTTC.

This clonotype occurred many times. The chain uses TRBV14 and TRBJ2-7; possible D gene TRBD2, 6 bases. There are 14 residues in the CDR3. The ends were cut back, 4 bases at V and 3 bases at J, with 13 bases in the middle. Germline CDR1 and CDR2: SGHDN and FVKESK. In nucleotides, the CDR3 is TGTGCCAGCAGCCCCGTGGGGGGATACTACGAGCAGTACTTC. It translates to CASSPVGGYYEQYF.

The chain employs TRBV20-1 and TRBJ1-1; D call uncertain. The CDR3 is 13 amino acids. Trimming cost V 4 bases and J 1 base, with 10 bases left between them. Germline CDR1 and CDR2: DFQATT and SNEGSKA (reference sequence). CDR3 DNA: TGCAGTGCTATTTCCCACTCGAACACTGAAGCTTTCTTT. Translated: CSAISHSNTEAFF.

The chain's CDR3 is CASSGLTGGYNEQFF. The CDR3 region has the DNA TGTGCCAGTAGTGGACTAACAGGGGGGTACAATGAGCAGTTCTTC. The chain has TRBV19 and TRBJ2-1; 8 bases agree with TRBD1. J was trimmed by 4 bases and V by 5 bases; bases with no gene match: 7. CDR1 LNHDA and CDR2 SQIVND come from the germline V gene (reference sequence). The CDR3 consists of 15 residues.

J is TRBJ1-6 and V is TRBV12-3 or TRBV12-4, with 7 nucleotides matching TRBD1. J was trimmed by 9 bases and V by 3 bases; bases with no gene match: 5. The CDR3 has 14 residues. The CDR3 nucleotides are TGTGCCAGCAGTTTGGACAGGAGTAGTTCACCCCTCCACTTT. It codes for CASSLDRSSSPLHF.

This clonotype was seen a few times. This chain links TRBV12-3 or TRBV12-4 with TRBJ2-5; no reliable D call. This CDR3 region has 13 residues. The V end was cut by 3 bases, the J end by 10 bases, with 15 bases between. The CDR3 sequence: CASSFSTPSNQYF. For the CDR3, the DNA is TGTGCCAGCAGTTTTTCGACACCCAGTAACCAGTACTTC.

This clonotype was counted ten times or more. Here the CDR3 reads CASSPSGGTDYGYTF. DNA of the CDR3: TGCGCCAGCAGCCCTTCCGGTGGGACAGACTATGGCTACACCTTC. The chain is built from TRBV4-1 and TRBJ1-2; 7 bases map to TRBD1. The CDR3 sequence is 15 residues long. Per the germline V gene, CDR1 is MGHRA and CDR2 is YSYEKL. Losses at the gene ends were 4 bases for V and 3 bases for J; bases not matched to a gene: 8.

In this sample, this clonotype turned up a few times. The chain has TRBV6-5 and TRBJ2-7; D assignment may be TRBD1 or TRBD2 (6 bases each). This CDR3 region has 16 residues. The V end was cut by 2 bases, the J end by 3 bases, with 17 bases between. CDR1 and CDR2 (germline): MNHEY, SVGAGI. CDR3 loop: CASSYPGAGSLYEQYF. The CDR3 DNA reads as TGTGCCAGCAGTTACCCGGGGGCGGGTTCTCTCTACGAGCAGTACTTC.

This clonotype turned up a few times. The rearrangement uses TRBV6-5 and TRBJ2-7; 8 positions agree with TRBD2. Germline V gene data show CDR1 as MNHEY and CDR2 as SVGAGI. The CDR3 consists of 16 residues. Trimming removed 2 bases from V and 2 bases from J; junction bases left unmatched: 8. The CDR3 nucleotides are TGTGCCAGCAGTTACGTCAGATTAGCGGGAACCTACGAGCAGTACTTC. It specifies CASSYVRLAGTYEQYF.

Only a few counts were recorded for this clonotype. V is TRBV20-1 and J is TRBJ2-1, with D perhaps TRBD2 (6 bases). Between the trimmed V and J ends, which lost 5 bases and 8 bases, there was a span of 19 bases. CDR1 and CDR2 (germline): DFQATT, SNEGSKA (reference sequence). The CDR3 spans 14 residues. Here the CDR3 DNA reads TGCAGTGCTGGGCGGGACTTTGTCAGTGATGAGCAGTTCTTC. Translated: CSAGRDFVSDEQFF.

This clonotype was counted at least ten times. This sequence joins TRBV11-2 and TRBJ2-5, with TRBD1 identical over 9 bases. Trimming cost V 6 bases and J 2 bases; bases outside gene matches: 7. Germline-derived CDR1 and CDR2 are SGHAT and FQNNGV. CDR3 length: 15 residues. The CDR3 DNA follows: TGTGCCAGCAGGTTACAGGGGGCGAAGCAAGAGACCCAGTACTTC. Amino acid sequence: CASRLQGAKQETQYF.

The chain carries TRBV6-5 and TRBJ2-5, with D perhaps TRBD1 (6 bases). CDR3 length: 16 residues. The V and J ends lost 4 bases and 4 bases respectively, with 19 bases between them. Looked up from germline, CDR1 is MNHEY and CDR2 is SVGAGI. CDR3 nucleotides: TGTGCCAGCAGTTCCCCCTCCTTTGGGACAACAGAGACCCAGTACTTC. Translated: CASSSPSFGTTETQYF.

This clonotype has more than one count but fewer than ten. The J gene is TRBJ2-1, the V gene TRBV27; 8 bases fit TRBD2. Germline V lookup: CDR1 MNHEY, CDR2 SMNVEV (reference sequence). The ends lost 7 bases at V and 6 bases at J; junction bases unmatched: 20. The CDR3 has 18 residues. This chain's CDR3 is CASKPLGAGAGALNEQFF. The DNA of the CDR3 is TGTGCCAGCAAGCCCCTTGGAGCGGGGGCTGGGGCTCTCAATGAGCAGTTCTTC.

This clonotype showed up just a few times. The CDR3 sequence: CASTLRGDSPYGYTF. CDR3 sequence (DNA): TGTGCCAGCACCCTTAGGGGGGACAGCCCCTATGGCTACACCTTC. The J gene is TRBJ1-2, the V gene TRBV21-1; TRBD1 is the table's D call and was not checked against the DNA. TRBV21-1 is marked as a pseudogene. There are 15 residues in the CDR3.

This clonotype came up once. The CDR3 loop reads CASSRTRTTEQFF. The CDR3 nucleotides are TGCGCCAGCAGCCGAACGCGGACCACTGAGCAGTTCTTC. The gene calls are TRBV5-1 and TRBJ2-1, with D unresolved. The CDR3 is 13 amino acids. Germline CDR1 reads SGHRS; CDR2 reads YFSETQ. V dropped 4 bases and J dropped 9 bases, with 14 bases sitting between them.

This clonotype was observed many times. This chain joins TRBV5-6 and TRBJ2-1, with 10 bases aligning to TRBD2. From germline, CDR1 is SGHDT and CDR2 YYEEEE. After removal of 2 bases from V and 4 bases from J, the junction contained 3 bases not matched to a gene. The CDR3 covers 15 residues. This CDR3 is CASSFGAGGYNEQFF. The DNA for the CDR3 is TGTGCCAGCAGCTTCGGAGCGGGAGGGTACAATGAGCAGTTCTTC.